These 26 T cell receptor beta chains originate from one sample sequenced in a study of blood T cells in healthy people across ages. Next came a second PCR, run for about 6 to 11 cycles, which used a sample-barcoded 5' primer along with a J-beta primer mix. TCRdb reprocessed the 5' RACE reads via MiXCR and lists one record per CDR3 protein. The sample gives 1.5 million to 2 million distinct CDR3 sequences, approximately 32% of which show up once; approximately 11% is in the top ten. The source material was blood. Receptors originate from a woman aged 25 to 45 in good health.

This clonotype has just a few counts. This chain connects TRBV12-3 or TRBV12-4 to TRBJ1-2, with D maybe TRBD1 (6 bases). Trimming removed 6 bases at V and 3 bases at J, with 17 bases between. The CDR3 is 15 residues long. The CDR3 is CASSTADRSYYGYTF. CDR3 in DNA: TGTGCCAGCAGCACTGCGGACAGATCCTACTATGGCTACACCTTC.

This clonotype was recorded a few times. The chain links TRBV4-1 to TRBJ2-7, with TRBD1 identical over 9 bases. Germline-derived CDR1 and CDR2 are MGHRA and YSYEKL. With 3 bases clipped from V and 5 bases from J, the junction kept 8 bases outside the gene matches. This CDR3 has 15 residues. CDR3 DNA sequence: TGCGCCAGCAGCCAGGGCGAGGGACAGGGTGACGAGCAGTACTTC. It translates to CASSQGEGQGDEQYF.

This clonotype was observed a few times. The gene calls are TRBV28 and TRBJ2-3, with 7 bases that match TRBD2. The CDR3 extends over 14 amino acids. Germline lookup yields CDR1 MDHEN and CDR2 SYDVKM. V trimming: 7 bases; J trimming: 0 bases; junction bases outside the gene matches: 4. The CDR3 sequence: CASTRLASTDTQYF. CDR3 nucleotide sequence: TGTGCCAGCACCAGACTAGCCAGCACAGATACGCAGTATTTT.

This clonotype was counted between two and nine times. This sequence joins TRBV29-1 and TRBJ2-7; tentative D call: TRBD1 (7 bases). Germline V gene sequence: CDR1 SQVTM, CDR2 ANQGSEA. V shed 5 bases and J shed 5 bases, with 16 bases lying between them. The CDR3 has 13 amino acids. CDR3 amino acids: CSVQGGSWDEQYF. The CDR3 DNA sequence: TGCAGCGTTCAGGGGGGCAGTTGGGACGAGCAGTACTTC.

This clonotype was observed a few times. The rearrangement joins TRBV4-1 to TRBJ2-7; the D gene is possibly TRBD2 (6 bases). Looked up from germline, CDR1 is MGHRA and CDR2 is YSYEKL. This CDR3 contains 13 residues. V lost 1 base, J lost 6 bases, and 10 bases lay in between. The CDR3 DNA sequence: TGCGCCAGCAGCCAAGGACTAGGCATCGAGCAGTACTTC. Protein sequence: CASSQGLGIEQYF.

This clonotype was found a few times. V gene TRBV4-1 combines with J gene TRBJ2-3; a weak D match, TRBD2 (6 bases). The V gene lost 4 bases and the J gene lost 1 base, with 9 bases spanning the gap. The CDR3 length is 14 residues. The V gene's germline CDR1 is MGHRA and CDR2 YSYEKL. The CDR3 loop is CASSLGLRTDTQYF. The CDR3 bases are TGCGCCAGCAGCCTGGGACTTCGCACAGATACGCAGTATTTT.

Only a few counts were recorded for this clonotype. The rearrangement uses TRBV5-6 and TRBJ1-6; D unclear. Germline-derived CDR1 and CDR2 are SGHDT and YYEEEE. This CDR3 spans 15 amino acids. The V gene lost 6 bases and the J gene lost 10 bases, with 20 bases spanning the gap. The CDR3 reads CASNSAFSPESPLHF. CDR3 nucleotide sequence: TGTGCCAGCAACTCAGCGTTTTCCCCAGAGTCACCCCTCCACTTT.

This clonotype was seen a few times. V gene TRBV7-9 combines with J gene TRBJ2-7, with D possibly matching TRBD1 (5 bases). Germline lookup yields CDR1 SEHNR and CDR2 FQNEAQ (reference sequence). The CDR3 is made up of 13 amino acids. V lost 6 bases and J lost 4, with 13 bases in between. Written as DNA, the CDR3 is TGTGCCAGCAGGGATGGTGGGGCATACGAGCAGTACTTC. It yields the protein CASRDGGAYEQYF.

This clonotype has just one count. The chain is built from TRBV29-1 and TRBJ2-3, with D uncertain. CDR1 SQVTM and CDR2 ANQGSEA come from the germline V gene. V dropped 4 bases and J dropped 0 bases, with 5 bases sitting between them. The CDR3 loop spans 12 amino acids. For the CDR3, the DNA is TGCAGCGTTGGCCGGAGCACAGATACGCAGTATTTT. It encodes CSVGRSTDTQYF.

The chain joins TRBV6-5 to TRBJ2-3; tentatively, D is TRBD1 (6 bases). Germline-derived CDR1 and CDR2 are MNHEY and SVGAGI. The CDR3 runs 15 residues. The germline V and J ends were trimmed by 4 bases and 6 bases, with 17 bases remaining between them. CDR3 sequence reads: CASSFGQIRVDTQYF. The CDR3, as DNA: TGTGCCAGCAGTTTTGGACAGATCCGGGTCGATACGCAGTATTTT.

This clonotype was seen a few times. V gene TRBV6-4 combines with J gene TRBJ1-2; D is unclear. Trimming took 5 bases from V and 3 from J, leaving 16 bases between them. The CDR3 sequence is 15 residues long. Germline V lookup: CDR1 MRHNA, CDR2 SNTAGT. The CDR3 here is CASSPNVRADYGYTF. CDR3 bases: TGTGCCAGCAGTCCAAACGTTCGGGCGGACTATGGCTACACCTTC.

The CDR3 DNA sequence: TGTGCCAGCAGGGTCGACCCGAGTCAGCCCCAGCATTTT. Its protein product is CASRVDPSQPQHF. The chain combines TRBV28 with TRBJ1-5, with D uncertain. In germline, CDR1 is MDHEN, CDR2 SYDVKM. Trimming shortened V by 6 bases and J by 6 bases, and 12 bases separated the two germline ends. The CDR3 length is 13 residues.

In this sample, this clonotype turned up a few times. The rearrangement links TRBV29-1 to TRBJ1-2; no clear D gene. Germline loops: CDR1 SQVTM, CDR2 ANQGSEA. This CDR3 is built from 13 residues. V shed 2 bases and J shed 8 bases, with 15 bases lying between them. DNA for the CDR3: TGCAGCGTTGAACAGACGGCCCCTGGAGGCTACACCTTC. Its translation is CSVEQTAPGGYTF.

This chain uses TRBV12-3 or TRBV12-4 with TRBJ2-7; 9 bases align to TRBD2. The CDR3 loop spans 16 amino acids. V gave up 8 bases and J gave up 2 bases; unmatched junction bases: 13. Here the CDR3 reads CASQGEPGLATYEQYF. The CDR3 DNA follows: TGTGCCAGCCAGGGAGAACCGGGACTAGCAACCTACGAGCAGTACTTC.

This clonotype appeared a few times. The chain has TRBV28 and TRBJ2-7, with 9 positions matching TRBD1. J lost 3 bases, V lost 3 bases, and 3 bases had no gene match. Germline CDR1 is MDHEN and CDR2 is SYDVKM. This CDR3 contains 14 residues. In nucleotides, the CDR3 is TGTGCCAGCAGTTTTTCGGACAGGGGCTACGAGCAGTACTTC. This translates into CASSFSDRGYEQYF.

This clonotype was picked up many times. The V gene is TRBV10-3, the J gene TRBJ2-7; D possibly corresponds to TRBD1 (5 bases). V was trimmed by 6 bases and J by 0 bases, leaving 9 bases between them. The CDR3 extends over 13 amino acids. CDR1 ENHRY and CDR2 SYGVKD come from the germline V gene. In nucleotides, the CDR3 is TGTGCCATCAGACAGGCCCCCTCCTACGAGCAGTACTTC. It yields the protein CAIRQAPSYEQYF.

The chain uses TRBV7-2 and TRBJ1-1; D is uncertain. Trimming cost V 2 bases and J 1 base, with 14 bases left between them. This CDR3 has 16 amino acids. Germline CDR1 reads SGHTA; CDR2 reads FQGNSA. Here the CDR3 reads CASSLSPGAGNTEAFF. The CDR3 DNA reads TGTGCCAGCAGCTTAAGTCCCGGCGCTGGGAACACTGAAGCTTTCTTT.

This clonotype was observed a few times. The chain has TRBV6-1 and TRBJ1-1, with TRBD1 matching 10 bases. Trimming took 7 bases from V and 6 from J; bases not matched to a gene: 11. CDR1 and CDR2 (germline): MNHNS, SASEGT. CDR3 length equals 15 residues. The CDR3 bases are TGTGCCAGCATTACGTTAGGGACAGGGGACGCTGAAGCTTTCTTT. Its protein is CASITLGTGDAEAFF.

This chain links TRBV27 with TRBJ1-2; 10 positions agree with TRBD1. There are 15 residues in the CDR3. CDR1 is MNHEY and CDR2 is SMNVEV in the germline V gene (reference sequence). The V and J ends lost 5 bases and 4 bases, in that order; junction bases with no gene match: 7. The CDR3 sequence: CASSPGQGDSYGYTF. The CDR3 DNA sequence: TGTGCCAGCAGTCCCGGACAGGGGGACAGCTATGGCTACACCTTC.

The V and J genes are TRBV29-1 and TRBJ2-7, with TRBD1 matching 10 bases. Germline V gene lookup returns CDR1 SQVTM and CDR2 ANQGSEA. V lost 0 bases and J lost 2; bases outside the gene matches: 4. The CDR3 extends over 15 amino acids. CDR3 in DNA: TGCAGCGTTGAAGAGATGGACAGGGGGACCTACGAGCAGTACTTC. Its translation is CSVEEMDRGTYEQYF.

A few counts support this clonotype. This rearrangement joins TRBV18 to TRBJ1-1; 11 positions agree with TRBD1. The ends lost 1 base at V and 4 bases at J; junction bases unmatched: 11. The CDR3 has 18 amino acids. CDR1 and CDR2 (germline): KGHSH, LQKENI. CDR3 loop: CASSPRRGTGGIGTEAFF. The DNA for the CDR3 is TGTGCCAGCTCACCACGGCGGGGGACAGGGGGAATTGGCACTGAAGCTTTCTTT.

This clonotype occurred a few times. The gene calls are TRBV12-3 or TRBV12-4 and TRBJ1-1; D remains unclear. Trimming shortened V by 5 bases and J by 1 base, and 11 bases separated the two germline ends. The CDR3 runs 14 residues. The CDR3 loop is CASSRTAPNTEAFF. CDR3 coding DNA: TGTGCCAGCAGTCGGACCGCCCCGAACACTGAAGCTTTCTTT.

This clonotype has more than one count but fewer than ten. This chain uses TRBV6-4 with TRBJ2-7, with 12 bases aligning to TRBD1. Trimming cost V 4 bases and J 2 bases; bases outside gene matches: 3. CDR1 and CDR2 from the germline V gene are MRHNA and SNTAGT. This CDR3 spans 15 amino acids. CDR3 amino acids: CASSAGTGGPYEQYF. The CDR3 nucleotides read TGTGCCAGCAGTGCAGGGACAGGGGGCCCCTACGAGCAGTACTTC.

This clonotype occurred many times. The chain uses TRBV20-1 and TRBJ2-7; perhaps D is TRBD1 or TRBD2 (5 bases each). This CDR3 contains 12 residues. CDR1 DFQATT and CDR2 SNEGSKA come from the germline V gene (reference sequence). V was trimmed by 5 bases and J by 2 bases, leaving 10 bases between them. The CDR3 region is CSAPEDTYEQYF. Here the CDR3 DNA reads TGCAGTGCTCCGGAGGACACCTACGAGCAGTACTTC.

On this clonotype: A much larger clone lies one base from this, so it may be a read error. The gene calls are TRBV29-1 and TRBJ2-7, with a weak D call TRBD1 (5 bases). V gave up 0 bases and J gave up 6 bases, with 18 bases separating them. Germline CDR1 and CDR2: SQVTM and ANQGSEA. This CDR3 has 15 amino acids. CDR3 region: CSVEDPRVSPCEQYF. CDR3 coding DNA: TGCAGCGTTGAAGACCCCAGGGTATCGCCTTGCGAGCAGTACTTC.

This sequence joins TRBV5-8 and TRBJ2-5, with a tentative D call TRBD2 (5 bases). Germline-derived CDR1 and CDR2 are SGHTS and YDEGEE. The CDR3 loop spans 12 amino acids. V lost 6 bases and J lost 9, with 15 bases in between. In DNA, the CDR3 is TGTGCCAGCACTGTTTGGATCGGGGCCCAGTACTTC. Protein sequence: CASTVWIGAQYF.